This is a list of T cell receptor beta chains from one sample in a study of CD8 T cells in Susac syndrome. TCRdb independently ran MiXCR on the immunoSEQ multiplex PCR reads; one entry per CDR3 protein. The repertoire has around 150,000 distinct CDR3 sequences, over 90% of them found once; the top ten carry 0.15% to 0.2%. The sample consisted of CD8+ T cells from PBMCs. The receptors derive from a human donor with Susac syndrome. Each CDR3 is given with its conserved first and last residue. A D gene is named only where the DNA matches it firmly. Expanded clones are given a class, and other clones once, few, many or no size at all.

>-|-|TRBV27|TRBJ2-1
CASSLLTGSEQFF
TGTGCCAGCAGTTTACTCACCGGCAGTGAGCAGTTCTTC
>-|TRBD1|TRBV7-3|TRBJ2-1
CASTPGQGANEQFF
TGTGCCAGCACCCCGGGACAGGGTGCCAATGAGCAGTTCTTC
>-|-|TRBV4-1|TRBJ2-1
CASSQDQVAETYNEQFF
TGCGCCAGCAGCCAAGATCAGGTAGCGGAAACCTACAATGAGCAGTTCTTC
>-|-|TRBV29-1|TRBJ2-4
CSVVWRGGRRDIQYF
TGCAGCGTTGTGTGGCGTGGCGGTCGTCGGGACATTCAGTACTTC
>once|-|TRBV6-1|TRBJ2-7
CASRPRGPYILYEQYF
TGTGCCAGCAGGCCTCGAGGGCCCTATATACTGTACGAGCAGTACTTC
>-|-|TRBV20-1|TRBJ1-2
CSATHTDNYGYTF
TGCAGTGCTACCCACACGGATAACTATGGCTACACCTTC
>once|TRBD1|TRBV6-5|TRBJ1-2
CAISPGQGPYGYTF
TGTGCCATCAGTCCGGGACAGGGACCCTATGGCTACACCTTC
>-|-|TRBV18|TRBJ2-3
CASSPPSGSSTDTQYF
TGTGCCAGCTCACCACCATCAGGGTCGAGCACAGATACGCAGTATTTT
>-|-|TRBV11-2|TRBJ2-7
CASSFVDTAYEQYF
TGTGCCAGCAGCTTCGTTGACACGGCCTACGAGCAGTACTTC
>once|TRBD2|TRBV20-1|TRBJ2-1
CSAYGTSGSSHEQFF
TGCAGTGCTTATGGGACTAGCGGGAGTTCCCATGAGCAGTTCTTC
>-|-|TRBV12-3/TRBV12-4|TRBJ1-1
CASSLAPISNTEAFF
TGTGCCAGCAGTTTAGCGCCGATATCGAACACTGAAGCTTTCTTT
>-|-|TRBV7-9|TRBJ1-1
CASRSGVNTEAFF
TGTGCCAGCAGGTCCGGTGTGAACACTGAAGCTTTCTTT
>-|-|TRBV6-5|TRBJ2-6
CASSYSGSSGANVLTF
TGTGCCAGCAGTTACTCCGGAAGCTCTGGGGCCAACGTCCTGACTTTC
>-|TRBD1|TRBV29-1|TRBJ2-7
CSVEDVGQGAYEQYF
TGCAGCGTTGAAGATGTGGGGCAGGGGGCCTACGAGCAGTACTTC
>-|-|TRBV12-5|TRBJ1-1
CASGPLLAGEAFF
TGTGCTAGTGGTCCCCTCTTAGCCGGTGAAGCTTTCTTT
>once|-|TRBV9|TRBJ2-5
CASSAPTEQETQYF
TGTGCCAGCAGCGCCCCGACGGAGCAAGAGACCCAGTACTTC
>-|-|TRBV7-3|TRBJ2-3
CASSPPLADTQYF
TGTGCCAGCAGCCCCCCGTTGGCAGATACGCAGTATTTT
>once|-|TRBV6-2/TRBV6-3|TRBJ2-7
CASSPPGISYYEQYF
TGTGCCAGCAGCCCTCCCGGGATCTCCTACTACGAGCAGTACTTC
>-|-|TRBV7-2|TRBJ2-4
CASSWEISSKNIQYF
TGTGCCAGCAGCTGGGAAATATCTTCCAAAAACATTCAGTACTTC
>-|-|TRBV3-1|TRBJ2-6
CASSPRVRDSNSGANVLTF
TGTGCCAGCAGCCCAAGGGTACGGGACTCTAACTCTGGGGCCAACGTCCTGACTTTC
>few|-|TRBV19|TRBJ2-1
CASSIGYNEQFF
TGTGCCAGTAGTATCGGGTACAATGAGCAGTTCTTC
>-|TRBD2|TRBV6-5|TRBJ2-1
CASASGRGYNEQFF
TGTGCCAGTGCTAGCGGGAGAGGTTACAATGAGCAGTTCTTC
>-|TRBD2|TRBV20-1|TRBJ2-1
CSARDPASGRVVHNEQFF
TGCAGTGCTAGAGATCCGGCTAGCGGGAGAGTCGTCCACAATGAGCAGTTCTTC
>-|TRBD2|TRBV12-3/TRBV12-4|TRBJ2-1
CATGLGSYNEQFF
TGTGCCACCGGACTAGGTTCCTACAATGAGCAGTTCTTC
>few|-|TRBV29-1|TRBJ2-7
CSVGTTVGKYEQYF
TGCAGCGTTGGAACTACGGTGGGAAAATACGAGCAGTACTTC
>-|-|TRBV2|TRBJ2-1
CATLSGSNEQFF
TGTGCCACCCTCAGCGGGTCTAATGAGCAGTTCTTC
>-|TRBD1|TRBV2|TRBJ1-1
CASHQTGSMNTEAFF
TGTGCCAGCCACCAGACAGGGTCAATGAACACTGAAGCTTTCTTT
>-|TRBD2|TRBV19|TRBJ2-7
CASSIVVAGLYEQYF
TGTGCCAGTAGTATCGTAGTAGCGGGACTCTACGAGCAGTACTTC
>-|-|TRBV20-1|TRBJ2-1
CSARVGTKSYNEQFF
TGCAGTGCTAGAGTCGGGACAAAATCTTACAATGAGCAGTTCTTC
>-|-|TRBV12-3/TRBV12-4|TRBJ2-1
CASTTDGYNEQFF
TGTGCCAGCACCACAGACGGGTACAATGAGCAGTTCTTC
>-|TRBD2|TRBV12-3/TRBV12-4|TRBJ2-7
CASSFTEPLNSGIGYEQYF
TGTGCCAGCAGTTTCACCGAACCCCTTAATAGCGGGATCGGGTACGAGCAGTACTTC
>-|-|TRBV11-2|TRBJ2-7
CASSLVGLDEQYF
TGTGCCAGCAGCTTAGTGGGGCTGGACGAGCAGTACTTC
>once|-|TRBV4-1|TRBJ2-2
CASSQAGQNTGELFF
TGCGCCAGCAGCCAAGCCGGACAGAACACCGGGGAGCTGTTTTTT
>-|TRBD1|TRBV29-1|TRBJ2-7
CSVVPGQGIGEQYF
TGCAGCGTCGTGCCGGGACAGGGGATCGGCGAGCAGTACTTC
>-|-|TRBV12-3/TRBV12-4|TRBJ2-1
CASSRLGNEQFF
TGTGCCAGCAGTCGACTAGGTAATGAGCAGTTCTTC
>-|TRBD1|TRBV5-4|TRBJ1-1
CASSWTGVPEAFF
TGTGCCAGCAGTTGGACAGGGGTCCCTGAAGCTTTCTTT
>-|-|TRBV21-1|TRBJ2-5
CASSKARGPPPRETQYF
TGTGCCAGCAGCAAAGCGAGAGGTCCACCACCTAGGGAGACCCAGTACTTC
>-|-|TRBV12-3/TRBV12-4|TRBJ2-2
CASSGTPTGELFF
TGTGCCAGCAGCGGGACACCCACCGGGGAGCTGTTTTTT
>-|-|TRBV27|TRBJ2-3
CASSLTGTTDTQYF
TGTGCCAGCAGTTTAACTGGAACCACAGATACGCAGTATTTT
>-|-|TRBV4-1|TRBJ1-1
CASSQEVTGSEAFF
TGCGCCAGCAGCCAAGAGGTAACGGGGTCCGAAGCTTTCTTT
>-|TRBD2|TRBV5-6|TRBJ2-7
CASSLGLAEHEQYF
TGTGCCAGCAGCTTGGGACTAGCGGAGCACGAGCAGTACTTC
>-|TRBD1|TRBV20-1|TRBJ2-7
CSATGTGTYEQYF
TGCAGTGCAACCGGGACAGGGACCTACGAGCAGTACTTC
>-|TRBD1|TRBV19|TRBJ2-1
CASSTSGTGVYNEQFF
TGTGCCAGTAGTACCTCCGGGACAGGGGTTTACAATGAGCAGTTCTTC
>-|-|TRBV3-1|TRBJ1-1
CASSQDRPGKYFF
TGTGCCAGCAGCCAAGATCGTCCGGGGAAGTATTTCTTT
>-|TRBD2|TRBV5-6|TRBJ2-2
CASSFPVGGSTGELFF
TGTGCCAGCAGCTTCCCCGTGGGGGGGAGCACCGGGGAGCTGTTTTTT
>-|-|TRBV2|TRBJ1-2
CASSGSGTHYGYTF
TGTGCCAGCAGTGGATCAGGGACACACTATGGCTACACCTTC
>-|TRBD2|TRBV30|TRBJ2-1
CAWRGTSGTWQFF
TGTGCCTGGAGGGGGACTAGCGGAACTTGGCAGTTCTTC
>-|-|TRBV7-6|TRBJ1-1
CASSLARDMNTEAFF
TGTGCCAGCAGCTTAGCACGAGACATGAACACTGAAGCTTTCTTT
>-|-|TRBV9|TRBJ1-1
CASSPGETEAFF
TGTGCCAGCAGCCCAGGGGAAACTGAAGCTTTCTTT
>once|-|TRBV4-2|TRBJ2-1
CASSHEAGSYNEQFF
TGTGCCAGCAGCCACGAAGCGGGCTCCTACAATGAGCAGTTCTTC
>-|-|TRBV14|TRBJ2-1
CASSQERFSNEQFF
TGTGCCAGCAGCCAAGAAAGGTTTTCTAATGAGCAGTTCTTC
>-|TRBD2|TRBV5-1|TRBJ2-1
CASSLGLAASSYNEQFF
TGCGCCAGCAGCTTGGGACTAGCGGCAAGCTCCTACAATGAGCAGTTCTTC
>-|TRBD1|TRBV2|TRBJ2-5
CASSEYRGSETQYF
TGTGCCAGCAGTGAATACAGGGGGTCGGAGACCCAGTACTTC
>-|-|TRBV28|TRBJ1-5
CASSPGRGDQPQHF
TGTGCCAGCAGCCCGGGGAGGGGGGATCAGCCCCAGCATTTT